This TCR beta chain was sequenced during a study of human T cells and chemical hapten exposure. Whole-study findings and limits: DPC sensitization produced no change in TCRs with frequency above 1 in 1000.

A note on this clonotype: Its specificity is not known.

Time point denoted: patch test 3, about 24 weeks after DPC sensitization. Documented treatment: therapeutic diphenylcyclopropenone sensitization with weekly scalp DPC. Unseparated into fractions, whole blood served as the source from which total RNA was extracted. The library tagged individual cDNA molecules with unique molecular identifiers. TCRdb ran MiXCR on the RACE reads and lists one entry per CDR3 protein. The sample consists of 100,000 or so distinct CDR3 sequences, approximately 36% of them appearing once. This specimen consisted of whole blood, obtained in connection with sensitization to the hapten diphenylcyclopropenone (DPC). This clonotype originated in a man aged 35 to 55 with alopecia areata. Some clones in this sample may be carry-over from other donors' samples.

Here the CDR3 DNA reads TGTGCCAGCACCACAAGTATGGCGGCGTATAGCAATCAGCCCCAGCATTTT. This encodes CASTTSMAAYSNQPQHF. The chain has TRBV12-3 or TRBV12-4 and TRBJ1-5; D not resolved. The CDR3 runs 17 residues. V was pared by 7 bases and J by 0 bases, with 19 bases between.